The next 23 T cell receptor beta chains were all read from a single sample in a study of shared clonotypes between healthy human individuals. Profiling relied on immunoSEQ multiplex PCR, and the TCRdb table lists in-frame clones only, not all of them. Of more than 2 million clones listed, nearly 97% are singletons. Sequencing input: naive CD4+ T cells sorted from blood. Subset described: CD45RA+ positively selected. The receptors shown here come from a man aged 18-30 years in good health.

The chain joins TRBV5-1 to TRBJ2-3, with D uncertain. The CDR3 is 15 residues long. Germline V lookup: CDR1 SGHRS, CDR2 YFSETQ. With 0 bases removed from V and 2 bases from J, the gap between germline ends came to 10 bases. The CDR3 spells CASSLAGRTTDTQYF. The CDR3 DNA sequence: TGCGCCAGCAGCTTGGCGGGTCGAACCACAGATACGCAGTATTTT.

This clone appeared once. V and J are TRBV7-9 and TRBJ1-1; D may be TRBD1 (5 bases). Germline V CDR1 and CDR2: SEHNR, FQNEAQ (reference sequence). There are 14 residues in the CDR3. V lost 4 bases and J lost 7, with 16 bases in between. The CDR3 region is CASSSKVWGLEAFF. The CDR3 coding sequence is TGTGCCAGCAGCTCTAAGGTTTGGGGCCTTGAAGCTTTCTTT.

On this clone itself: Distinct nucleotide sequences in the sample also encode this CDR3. The CDR3 here is CASSLTYSNQPQHF. The CDR3 DNA sequence: TGTGCCAGCAGCCTCACGTATAGCAATCAGCCCCAGCATTTT. The chain combines TRBV7-9 with TRBJ1-5, with D hard to call. CDR3 length equals 14 residues. From germline, CDR1 is SEHNR and CDR2 FQNEAQ (reference sequence). Trimming stripped 5 bases from V and 0 bases from J, with 8 bases between.

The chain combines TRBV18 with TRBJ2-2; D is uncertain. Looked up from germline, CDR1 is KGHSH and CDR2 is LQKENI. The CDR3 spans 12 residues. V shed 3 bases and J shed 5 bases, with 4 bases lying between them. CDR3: CASSPQTGELFF. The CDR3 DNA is TGTGCCAGCTCACCCCAAACCGGGGAGCTGTTTTTT.

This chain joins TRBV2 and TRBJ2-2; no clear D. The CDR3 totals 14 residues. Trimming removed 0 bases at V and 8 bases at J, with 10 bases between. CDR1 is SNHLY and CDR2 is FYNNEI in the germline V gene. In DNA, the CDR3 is TGTGCCAGCAGTGAAGCTTGGGTTGGGGGGGAGCTGTTTTTT. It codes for CASSEAWVGGELFF.

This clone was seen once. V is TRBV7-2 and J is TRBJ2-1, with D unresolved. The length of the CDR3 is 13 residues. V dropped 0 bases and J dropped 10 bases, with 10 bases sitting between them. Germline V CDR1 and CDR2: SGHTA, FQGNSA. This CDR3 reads CASSLAIQLEQFF. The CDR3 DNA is TGTGCCAGCAGCTTAGCGATACAGCTGGAGCAGTTCTTC. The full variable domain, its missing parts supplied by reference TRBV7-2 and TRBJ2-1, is GAGVSQSPSNKVTEKGKDVELRCDPISGHTALYWYRQSLGQGLEFLIYFQGNSAPDKSGLPSDRFSAERTGGSVSTLTIQRTQQEDSAVYLCASSLAIQLEQFFGPGTRLTVL.

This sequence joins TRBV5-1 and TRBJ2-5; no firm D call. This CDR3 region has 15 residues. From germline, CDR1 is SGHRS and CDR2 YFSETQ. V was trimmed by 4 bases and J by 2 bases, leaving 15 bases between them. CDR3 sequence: CASSAASGPQETQYF. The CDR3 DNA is TGCGCCAGCAGCGCGGCATCCGGGCCACAAGAGACCCAGTACTTC.

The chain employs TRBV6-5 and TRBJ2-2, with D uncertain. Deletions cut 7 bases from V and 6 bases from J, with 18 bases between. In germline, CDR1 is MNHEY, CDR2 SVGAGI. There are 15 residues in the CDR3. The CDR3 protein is CASKPGIVSAGELFF. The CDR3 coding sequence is TGTGCCAGCAAGCCGGGCATTGTGTCGGCCGGGGAGCTGTTTTTT.

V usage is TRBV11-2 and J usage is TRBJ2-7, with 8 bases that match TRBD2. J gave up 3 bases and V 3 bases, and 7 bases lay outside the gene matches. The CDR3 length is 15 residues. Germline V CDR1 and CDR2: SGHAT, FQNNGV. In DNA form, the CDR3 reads TGTGCCAGCAGCTTCAAGACTAGCGAAAACTACGAGCAGTACTTC. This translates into CASSFKTSENYEQYF. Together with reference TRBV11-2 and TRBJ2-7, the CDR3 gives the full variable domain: EAGVAQSPRYKIIEKRQSVAFWCNPISGHATLYWYQQILGQGPKLLIQFQNNGVVDDSQLPKDRFSAERLKGVDSTLKIQPAKLEDSAVYLCASSFKTSENYEQYFGPGTRLTVT.

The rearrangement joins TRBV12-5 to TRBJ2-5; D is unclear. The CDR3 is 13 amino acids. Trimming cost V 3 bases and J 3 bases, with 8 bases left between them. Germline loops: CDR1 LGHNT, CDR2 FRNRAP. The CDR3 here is CASGLRQKETQYF. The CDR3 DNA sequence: TGTGCTAGTGGTTTAAGGCAGAAAGAGACCCAGTACTTC.

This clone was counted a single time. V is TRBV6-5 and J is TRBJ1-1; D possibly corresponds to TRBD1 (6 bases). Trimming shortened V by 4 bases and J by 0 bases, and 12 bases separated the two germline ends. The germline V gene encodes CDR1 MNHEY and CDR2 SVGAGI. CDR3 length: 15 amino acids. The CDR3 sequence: CASSFAGTMNTEAFF. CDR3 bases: TGTGCCAGCAGTTTCGCCGGGACAATGAACACTGAAGCTTTCTTT.

The chain's CDR3 is CASTPTSGGTQYF. Written as DNA, the CDR3 is TGTGCCAGCACTCCCACATCGGGGGGGACCCAGTACTTC. V usage is TRBV28 and J usage is TRBJ2-5; 7 positions match TRBD2. This CDR3 has 13 residues. Trimming removed 7 bases from V and 7 bases from J; junction bases left unmatched: 9. The germline gives CDR1 MDHEN, CDR2 SYDVKM.

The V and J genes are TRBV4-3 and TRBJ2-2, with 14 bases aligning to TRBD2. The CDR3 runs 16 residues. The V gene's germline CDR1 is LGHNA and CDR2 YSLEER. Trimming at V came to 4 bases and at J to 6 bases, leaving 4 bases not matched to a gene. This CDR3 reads CASSPRLAGGAGELFF. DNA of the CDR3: TGCGCCAGCAGCCCCCGACTAGCGGGAGGGGCCGGGGAGCTGTTTTTT.

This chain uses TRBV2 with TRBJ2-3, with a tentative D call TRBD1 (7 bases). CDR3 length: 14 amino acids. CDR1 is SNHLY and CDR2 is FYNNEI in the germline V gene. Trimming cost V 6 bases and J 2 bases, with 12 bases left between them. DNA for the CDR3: TGTGCCAGCAGGCGGGACAGAAACACAGATACGCAGTATTTT. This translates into CASRRDRNTDTQYF.

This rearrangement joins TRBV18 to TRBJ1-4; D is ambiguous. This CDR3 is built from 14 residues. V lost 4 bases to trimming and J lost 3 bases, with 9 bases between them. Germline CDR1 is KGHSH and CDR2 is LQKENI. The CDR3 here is CASSLEYSNEKLFF. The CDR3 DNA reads TGTGCCAGCTCACTTGAGTACTCTAATGAAAAACTGTTTTTT.

The CDR3 loop reads CASSPRQALNYEQYF. The CDR3 DNA follows: TGTGCCAGCAGTCCCCGACAGGCCCTAAACTACGAGCAGTACTTC. The chain couples TRBV28 to TRBJ2-7; D may be TRBD1 (6 bases). The CDR3 runs 15 residues. Germline CDR1 and CDR2: MDHEN and SYDVKM. The V gene lost 5 bases and the J gene lost 3 bases, with 17 bases spanning the gap.

The CDR3 loop reads CASSTGGANYGYTF. In DNA, the CDR3 is TGTGCCAGCAGCACCGGAGGAGCTAACTATGGCTACACCTTC. V is TRBV9 and J is TRBJ1-2; D is unresolved. The CDR3 is 14 residues long. The germline CDR1 and CDR2 sequences are SGDLS and YYNGEE. Trimming pared 4 bases from V and 0 bases from J, leaving 10 bases between.

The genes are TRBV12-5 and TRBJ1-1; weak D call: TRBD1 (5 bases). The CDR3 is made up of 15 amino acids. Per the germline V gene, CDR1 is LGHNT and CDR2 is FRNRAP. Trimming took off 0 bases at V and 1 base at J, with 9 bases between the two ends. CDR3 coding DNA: TGTGCTAGTGGTTTGGTACAGGCGGGGAACACTGAAGCTTTCTTT. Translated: CASGLVQAGNTEAFF.

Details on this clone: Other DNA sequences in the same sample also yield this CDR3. In nucleotides, the CDR3 is TGTGCCAGCAGTGGACAGGGCCTCAATCAGCCCCAGCATTTT. Its translation is CASSGQGLNQPQHF. The chain recombines TRBV2 with TRBJ1-5; 7 bases are a match to TRBD1. Germline values: CDR1 SNHLY, CDR2 FYNNEI. The V segment lost 4 bases and the J segment 3 bases; nucleotides outside the gene matches: 3. The CDR3 loop spans 14 amino acids.

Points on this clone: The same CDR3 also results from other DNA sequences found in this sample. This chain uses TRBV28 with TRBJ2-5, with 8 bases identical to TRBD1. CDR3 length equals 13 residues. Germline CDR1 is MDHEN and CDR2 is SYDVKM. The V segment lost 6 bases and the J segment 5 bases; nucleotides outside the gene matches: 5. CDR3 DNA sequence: TGTGCCAGCAGCTCGGACAGGGAGGAGACCCAGTACTTC. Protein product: CASSSDREETQYF.

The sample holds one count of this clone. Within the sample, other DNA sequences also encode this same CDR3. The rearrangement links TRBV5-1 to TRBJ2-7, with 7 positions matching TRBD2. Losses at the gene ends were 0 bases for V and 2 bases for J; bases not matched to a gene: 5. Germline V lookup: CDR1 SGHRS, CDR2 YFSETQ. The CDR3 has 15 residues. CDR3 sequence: CASSLGVAGPYEQYF. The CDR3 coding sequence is TGCGCCAGCAGCTTGGGGGTAGCGGGCCCCTACGAGCAGTACTTC.

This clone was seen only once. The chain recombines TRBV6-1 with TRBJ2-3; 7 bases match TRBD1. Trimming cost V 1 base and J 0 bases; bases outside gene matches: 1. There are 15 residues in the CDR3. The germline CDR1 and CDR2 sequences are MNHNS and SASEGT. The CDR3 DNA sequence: TGTGCCAGCAGTGAAGAGGGGGCTAGCACAGATACGCAGTATTTT. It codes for CASSEEGASTDTQYF.

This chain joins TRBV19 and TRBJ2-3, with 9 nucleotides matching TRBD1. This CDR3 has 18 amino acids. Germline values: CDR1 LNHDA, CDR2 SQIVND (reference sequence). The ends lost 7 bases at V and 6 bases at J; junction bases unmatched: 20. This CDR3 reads CASTIRKPGTGFRDTQYF. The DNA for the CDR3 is TGTGCCAGTACCATCCGAAAACCTGGGACAGGGTTCAGGGATACGCAGTATTTT. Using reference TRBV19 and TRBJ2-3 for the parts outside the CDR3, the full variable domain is DGGITQSPKYLFRKEGQNVTLSCEQNLNHDAMYWYRQDPGQGLRLIYYSQIVNDFQKGDIAEGYSVSREKKESFPLTVTSAQKNPTAFYLCASTIRKPGTGFRDTQYFGPGTRLTVL.